Below, 16 T cell receptor beta chains from the same sample are listed, as sequenced in a study of CD8 T cells in ankylosing spondylitis. A single record per CDR3 protein comes from TCRdb applying MiXCR to the 5' RACE reads. The sample consists of 200,000 to 250,000 distinct CDR3 sequences, less than 9.5% of them appearing once. The sequenced material came from blood, either unsorted or a sorted T cell fraction (not recorded which). These receptor sequences come from a female donor with ankylosing spondylitis or in good health (not recorded which).

This clonotype occurred many times. This chain joins TRBV20-1 and TRBJ2-3; TRBD2 is a possible D gene (6 bases). CDR1 is DFQATT and CDR2 is SNEGSKA in the germline V gene (reference sequence). Deletions cut 4 bases from V and 1 base from J, with 18 bases between. The CDR3 sequence is 16 residues long. The CDR3 here is CSANPAMPSGTDTQYF. Written as DNA, the CDR3 is TGCAGTGCTAACCCTGCGATGCCTAGCGGCACAGATACGCAGTATTTT.

This clonotype came up many times. This rearrangement joins TRBV20-1 to TRBJ2-7, with 9 bases aligning to TRBD2. The CDR3 spans 15 residues. The V gene end was trimmed by 4 bases and the J gene end by 2 bases; junction bases not matched to a gene: 9. CDR1 DFQATT and CDR2 SNEGSKA come from the germline V gene (reference sequence). The CDR3 loop reads CSAMGGVAGAYEQYF. CDR3 DNA sequence: TGCAGTGCTATGGGGGGAGTAGCGGGGGCCTACGAGCAGTACTTC.

This clonotype occurred many times. CDR3 coding DNA: TGCAGTGCCCTAAGGGAGACAGGGGGCGAGACCCAGTACTTC. Protein: CSALRETGGETQYF. The chain uses TRBV20-1 and TRBJ2-5; 10 bases match TRBD1. Germline values: CDR1 DFQATT, CDR2 SNEGSKA (reference sequence). The CDR3 is made up of 14 amino acids. V dropped 6 bases and J dropped 5; count of bases not matched to a gene: 9.

This clonotype has at least ten counts. The chain combines TRBV6-5 with TRBJ2-2, with D unclear. Germline CDR1 and CDR2: MNHEY and SVGAGI. The CDR3 is made up of 14 amino acids. V was clipped by 2 bases and J by 4 bases, with 8 bases between them. The CDR3, as DNA: TGTGCCAGCAGTTACGGGGTCCCCACCGGGGAGCTGTTTTTT. Translation: CASSYGVPTGELFF.

Concerning this clonotype itself: A much larger clone differs by one base, so this may be a read error. The chain recombines TRBV11-2 with TRBJ2-7; D not resolved. Germline CDR1 reads SGHAT; CDR2 reads FQNNGV. The CDR3 runs 13 residues. CDR3 bases: TGTGCCGGCAGCCTCACGTTCGCCTACGAGCAGTACTTC. Amino acids: CAGSLTFAYEQYF.

This clonotype was detected ten times or more. The chain has TRBV6-1 and TRBJ2-7, with 9 bases lining up with TRBD1. The germline V gene encodes CDR1 MNHNS and CDR2 SASEGT. V shed 8 bases, J shed 3 bases, and the junction held 2 bases outside the gene matches. This CDR3 is 12 amino acids long. CDR3 region: CASGTGLYEQYF. The CDR3 DNA reads TGTGCCAGCGGGACAGGGCTCTACGAGCAGTACTTC.

This clonotype was counted ten times or more. V usage is TRBV11-2 and J usage is TRBJ2-3; 16 bases align to TRBD2. Germline assignment: CDR1 SGHAT and CDR2 FQNNGV. The ends lost 1 base at V and 6 bases at J; junction bases unmatched: 10. The CDR3 extends over 19 amino acids. The CDR3 DNA reads TGTGCCAGCAGCTTAGCATCTGGGGGACTAGCGGGAGGGGCGGATACGCAGTATTTT. Translation: CASSLASGGLAGGADTQYF. The full variable domain, in which reference TRBV11-2 and TRBJ2-3 provide the parts outside the CDR3, is EAGVAQSPRYKIIEKRQSVAFWCNPISGHATLYWYQQILGQGPKLLIQFQNNGVVDDSQLPKDRFSAERLKGVDSTLKIQPAKLEDSAVYLCASSLASGGLAGGADTQYFGPGTRLTVL.

Many counts were recorded for this clonotype. V is TRBV6-2 or TRBV6-3 and J is TRBJ2-7; D remains ambiguous. The CDR3 length is 13 residues. Trimming removed 6 bases at V and 2 bases at J, with 11 bases between. The germline V gene has CDR1 MNHEY and CDR2 SVGEGT. The CDR3 coding sequence is TGTGCCAGCAGCCCCTTGGACGCCTACGAGCAGTACTTC. Translation: CASSPLDAYEQYF.

This clonotype has ten or more counts. The chain combines TRBV7-8 with TRBJ2-3, with a tentative D call TRBD2 (6 bases). CDR1 is SGHVS and CDR2 is FQNEAQ in the germline V gene. The V and J ends lost 1 base and 5 bases respectively, with 19 bases between them. There are 17 residues in the CDR3. CDR3 protein: CASSLGRKGLGGDTQYF. The CDR3 DNA reads TGTGCCAGCAGCTTAGGGAGGAAGGGCCTGGGAGGAGATACGCAGTATTTT.

On this clonotype itself: Given a much more abundant clone one base away, this may be a read error. The chain is built from TRBV25-1 and TRBJ1-2; D call uncertain. This CDR3 has 15 amino acids. CDR1 and CDR2 (germline): MGHDK, SYGVNS. Trimming left V 10 bases short and J 0 bases short, with 18 bases between. The CDR3 DNA is TGTGCCATCAGCTCCGGGCTCCGGCCTAACTATGGCTACACCTTC. Protein: CAISSGLRPNYGYTF.

This clonotype was observed many times. The chain recombines TRBV5-1 with TRBJ2-7; 7 positions agree with TRBD1. Trimming at V came to 4 bases and at J to 0 bases, leaving 4 bases not matched to a gene. This CDR3 is 14 amino acids long. CDR1 and CDR2 from the germline V gene are SGHRS and YFSETQ. This chain's CDR3 is CASSIRDSSYEQYF. The CDR3, as DNA: TGCGCCAGCAGCATCCGGGACAGCTCCTACGAGCAGTACTTC. The full variable domain, completed using reference TRBV5-1 and TRBJ2-7, is KAGVTQTPRYLIKTRGQQVTLSCSPISGHRSVSWYQQTPGQGLQFLFEYFSETQRNKGNFPGRFSGRQFSNSRSEMNVSTLELGDSALYLCASSIRDSSYEQYFGPGTRLTVT.

In its sample, this clonotype was seen many times. The chain is built from TRBV3-1 and TRBJ2-3; TRBD2 agrees at 10 bases. Germline values: CDR1 LGHDT, CDR2 YNNKEL (reference sequence). V was pared by 4 bases and J by 4 bases, with 8 bases of the junction left unmatched. This CDR3 has 16 residues. The CDR3, as DNA: TGTGCCAGCAGCCGGAGACTAGCGGGTATCGCAGATACGCAGTATTTT. Translation gives CASSRRLAGIADTQYF.

This clonotype has a handful of counts. The chain carries TRBV7-9 and TRBJ2-1; a possible D gene is TRBD2 (6 bases). Trimming removed 2 bases at V and 5 bases at J, with 13 bases between. Germline-derived CDR1 and CDR2 are SEHNR and FQNEAQ (reference sequence). This CDR3 contains 15 residues. CDR3 nucleotides: TGTGCCAGCAGCTTAACTGGGACTCGAAACAATGAGCAGTTCTTC. This translates into CASSLTGTRNNEQFF.

This clonotype was seen repeatedly, ten times or more. The V and J genes are TRBV5-1 and TRBJ1-5; the D gene is possibly TRBD1 (5 bases). The CDR3 runs 16 residues. The V gene's germline CDR1 is SGHRS and CDR2 YFSETQ. Trimming removed 0 bases from V and 0 bases from J, with 10 bases in between. The CDR3 DNA reads as TGCGCCAGCAGCTTGGAGGCCAGGGATAGCAATCAGCCCCAGCATTTT. It yields the protein CASSLEARDSNQPQHF.

This clonotype came up many times. DNA of the CDR3: TGCGCCAGCAGCCCGCGACAGGGACTAGCGGGGGAGTACAATGAGCAGTTCTTC. This sequence encodes CASSPRQGLAGEYNEQFF. The chain combines TRBV4-1 with TRBJ2-1, with 14 positions matching TRBD2. The germline V gene encodes CDR1 MGHRA and CDR2 YSYEKL. The trim removed 4 bases at V and 4 bases at J, leaving 9 bases unmatched. This CDR3 has 18 amino acids.

In its sample, this clonotype was seen many times. The V call is TRBV18, the J call TRBJ2-5; D gene uncertain. Trimming removed 6 bases from V and 5 bases from J, with 16 bases in between. Per the germline V gene, CDR1 is KGHSH and CDR2 is LQKENI. The CDR3 is 14 residues long. The CDR3 nucleotides are TGTGCCAGCTCCCCCACGGTGGCTCAGGAGACCCAGTACTTC. It specifies CASSPTVAQETQYF.